One and the same sample provided the 17 T cell receptor beta chains below, sequenced in a study of cytomegalovirus exposure and HLA in healthy donors. Here immunoSEQ multiplex PCR was the method, and the copy in TCRdb shows in-frame clones only, minus some. The data show 70,000 to 75,000 clones, 94% seen once. The sequenced sample consisted of PBMCs. These receptors were obtained from a man aged 18 to 30 in good health and CMV-seropositive.

The V and J genes are TRBV4-1 and TRBJ1-5; TRBD1 is a possible D gene (6 bases). The germline V and J ends were trimmed by 1 base and 3 bases, with 10 bases remaining between them. Germline V gene data show CDR1 as MGHRA and CDR2 as YSYEKL. The CDR3 consists of 15 residues. The CDR3 DNA is TGCGCCAGCAGCCAAGGTGCAGGGGACAATCAGCCCCAGCATTTT. It translates to CASSQGAGDNQPQHF.

The chain has TRBV9 and TRBJ2-6; 8 bases fit TRBD1. Germline V gene data show CDR1 as SGDLS and CDR2 as YYNGEE. The CDR3 consists of 17 residues. The trim removed 3 bases at V and 0 bases at J, leaving 5 bases unmatched. The chain's CDR3 is CASSGGQANSGANVLTF. The CDR3 bases are TGTGCCAGCAGCGGGGGACAGGCCAACTCTGGGGCCAACGTCCTGACTTTC. Variable domain in full (rest from reference TRBV9 and TRBJ2-6): DSGVTQTPKHLITATGQRVTLRCSPRSGDLSVYWYQQSLDQGLQFLIQYYNGEERAKGNILERFSAQQFPDLHSELNLSSLELGDSALYFCASSGGQANSGANVLTFGAGSRLTVL.

The V call is TRBV5-4, the J call TRBJ2-5; 8 nucleotides align to TRBD1. The CDR3 runs 14 residues. CDR1 SGHNT and CDR2 YYREEE come from the germline V gene (reference sequence). Unmatched junction bases numbered 4, after V lost 4 bases and J lost 2 bases. The CDR3: CASSQDREQETQYF. The CDR3, as DNA: TGTGCCAGCAGCCAGGACAGGGAGCAAGAGACCCAGTACTTC.

The V call is TRBV2, the J call TRBJ2-2; 9 bases match TRBD1. With 3 bases clipped from V and 5 bases from J, the junction kept 1 base outside the gene matches. In germline, CDR1 is SNHLY, CDR2 FYNNEI. The CDR3 covers 14 residues. As DNA, the CDR3 is TGTGCCAGCAGTGACGACAGGGGGACCGGGGAGCTGTTTTTT. Its protein is CASSDDRGTGELFF.

This clone showed up just once. The chain's CDR3 is CASSRTGDGQPQHF. CDR3 sequence (DNA): TGTGCCAGCAGCCGCACAGGGGATGGGCAGCCCCAGCATTTT. The chain employs TRBV5-6 and TRBJ1-5, with 7 bases aligning to TRBD1. There are 14 residues in the CDR3. V was pared by 4 bases and J by 7 bases, with 8 bases of the junction left unmatched. The germline gives CDR1 SGHDT, CDR2 YYEEEE. Full variable domain (rest looked up from reference TRBV5-6 and TRBJ1-5): DAGVTQSPTHLIKTRGQQVTLRCSPKSGHDTVSWYQQALGQGPQFIFQYYEEEERQRGNFPDRFSGHQFPNYSSELNVNALLLGDSALYLCASSRTGDGQPQHFGDGTRLSIL.

The rearrangement links TRBV5-4 to TRBJ2-7; 9 bases match TRBD2. The germline gives CDR1 SGHNT, CDR2 YYREEE (reference sequence). The CDR3 has 17 amino acids. The J segment lost 5 bases and the V segment lost 0 bases, leaving 12 bases of the junction unmatched. CDR3 sequence reads: CASSLGLADPRGNEQYF. In DNA form, the CDR3 reads TGTGCCAGCAGCTTGGGACTAGCGGACCCCCGAGGGAACGAGCAGTACTTC.

The rearrangement joins TRBV18 to TRBJ2-2; 8 bases are a match to TRBD2. The V gene's germline CDR1 is KGHSH and CDR2 LQKENI. The CDR3 consists of 17 residues. The V gene end was trimmed by 0 bases and the J gene end by 0 bases; junction bases not matched to a gene: 3. The CDR3: CASSPPGGAPNTGELFF. CDR3 coding DNA: TGTGCCAGCTCACCACCCGGGGGGGCTCCGAACACCGGGGAGCTGTTTTTT.

In regard to this clone: Additional DNA sequences in this sample encode the identical CDR3. The chain uses TRBV2 and TRBJ1-4, with 10 bases matching TRBD1. The CDR3 covers 13 residues. CDR1 and CDR2 (germline): SNHLY, FYNNEI. J was trimmed by 6 bases and V by 6 bases; bases with no gene match: 1. The chain's CDR3 is CASRDRGDEKLFF. CDR3 in DNA: TGTGCCAGCAGGGACAGGGGGGATGAAAAACTGTTTTTT. The full variable domain, completed using reference TRBV2 and TRBJ1-4, is EPEVTQTPSHQVTQMGQEVILRCVPISNHLYFYWYRQILGQKVEFLVSFYNNEISEKSEIFDDQFSVERPDGSNFTLKIRSTKLEDSAMYFCASRDRGDEKLFFGSGTQLSVL.

The chain has TRBV18 and TRBJ2-1, with TRBD2 identical over 9 bases. This CDR3 is built from 16 residues. Germline lookup yields CDR1 KGHSH and CDR2 LQKENI. V lost 6 bases to trimming and J lost 4 bases; unmatched junction nucleotides: 10. The CDR3 nucleotides are TGTGCCAGCTCCATTCGATTGACTAGCGGATACAATGAGCAGTTCTTC. Protein: CASSIRLTSGYNEQFF.

The chain uses TRBV11-1 and TRBJ2-2; TRBD2 matches 12 bases. Germline CDR1 and CDR2: SGHAT and FQDESV (reference sequence). The ends lost 5 bases at V and 5 bases at J; junction bases unmatched: 6. CDR3 length: 16 amino acids. The CDR3 DNA is TGTGCCAGCAGCCCTCCTAGCGGGGGGGAGACCGGGGAGCTGTTTTTT. Translated, it gives CASSPPSGGETGELFF.

V is TRBV2 and J is TRBJ1-1, with 10 positions matching TRBD1. Germline CDR1 SNHLY, CDR2 FYNNEI. The V segment lost 4 bases and the J segment 4 bases; nucleotides outside the gene matches: 0. CDR3 length: 13 residues. The CDR3 DNA reads as TGTGCCAGCAGTGGGGACAGGGGCACTGAAGCTTTCTTT. This gives the protein CASSGDRGTEAFF.

V usage is TRBV5-1 and J usage is TRBJ2-1; TRBD2 matches 10 bases. Per germline, CDR1 SGHRS and CDR2 YFSETQ. This CDR3 spans 15 amino acids. V was clipped by 3 bases and J by 3 bases; unmatched bases: 3. CDR3 residues: CASSSSSGSYNEQFF. The CDR3 coding sequence is TGCGCCAGCAGCTCTTCTAGCGGGAGCTACAATGAGCAGTTCTTC.

The chain combines TRBV6-5 with TRBJ1-2; 8 bases fit TRBD1. Germline values: CDR1 MNHEY, CDR2 SVGAGI. V trimming: 8 bases; J trimming: 7 bases; junction bases outside the gene matches: 6. The CDR3 covers 12 residues. The CDR3 nucleotides read TGTGCCAGCTGCCGGGACAGGTCTGGCTACACCTTC. Translation gives CASCRDRSGYTF.

CDR3 amino acids: CASSYSGTGVEKLFF. Here the CDR3 DNA reads TGTGCCAGCAGCTACTCCGGGACAGGGGTGGAAAAACTGTTTTTT. This chain uses TRBV7-9 with TRBJ1-4, with 10 bases matching TRBD1. The CDR3 sequence is 15 residues long. Germline V lookup: CDR1 SEHNR, CDR2 FQNEAQ (reference sequence). Trimming took 4 bases from V and 8 from J; bases not matched to a gene: 7.

The chain joins TRBV4-1 to TRBJ2-1, with D possibly being TRBD1 (5 bases). This CDR3 comprises 11 residues. Germline values: CDR1 MGHRA, CDR2 YSYEKL. V was pared by 6 bases and J by 10 bases, with 10 bases between. In DNA, the CDR3 is TGCGCCAGCAGTAGAGACAGCGAGCAGTTCTTC. It specifies CASSRDSEQFF.

The sample holds a few counts of this clone. This rearrangement joins TRBV5-1 to TRBJ1-6; 11 positions match TRBD1. Per the germline V gene, CDR1 is SGHRS and CDR2 is YFSETQ. The CDR3 has 17 amino acids. After removal of 3 bases from V and 0 bases from J, the junction contained 2 bases not matched to a gene. CDR3 nucleotides: TGCGCCAGCAGCTGGGGACAGGGGGGCTCCTATAATTCACCCCTCCACTTT. Protein: CASSWGQGGSYNSPLHF.

This chain links TRBV11-3 with TRBJ2-1; TRBD2 is a possible D gene (6 bases). With 3 bases removed from V and 6 bases from J, the gap between germline ends came to 9 bases. The CDR3 sequence is 13 residues long. From germline, CDR1 is SGHNT and CDR2 YENEEA. The CDR3 loop is CASSLSGRNEQFF. Here the CDR3 DNA reads TGTGCCAGCAGCTTGAGCGGGCGCAATGAGCAGTTCTTC.